Included here is one TCR beta chain sequence, with context. No antigen is known for it. The entry originates in a study of beta chain features in type 1 diabetes. Study-level results: Diminished insertions and augmented deletions at VDJ junctions characterized type 1 diabetes patients. Compared to healthy donors, patients appeared to have naive, central memory and Treg TCRB repertoires that were more alike. The study found moderately but significantly shorter TCRB CDR3s in all four CD4+ subsets of Type 1 diabetes patients. Any PCR bias toward short templates would affect both groups alike.

Isolated RNA was reverse transcribed in full, so expressed TCRB transcripts were sequenced. Some clones are missing from TCRdb's copy, which holds only in-frame ones; the method was immunoSEQ multiplex PCR. The repertoire holds about 280,000 clones, with approximately 16% as singletons. This CDR3 region has 16 residues. V was clipped by 3 bases and J by 0 bases, with 12 bases between them. From germline, CDR1 is SGHRS and CDR2 YFSETQ. The V call is TRBV5-1, the J call TRBJ2-2; D perhaps matches TRBD2 (5 bases). Sequencing was done on a sample of naive CD4+ T cells from blood. The receptor was isolated from a man aged 18 to 30 with type 1 diabetes. DNA for the CDR3: TGCGCCAGCAGCTGGAGAGGACTGTCGAACACCGGGGAGCTGTTTTTT. It encodes CASSWRGLSNTGELFF.